This is a list of T cell receptor beta chains from one sample in a study of CD8 T cells in ankylosing spondylitis. TCRdb used MiXCR to reprocess the 5' RACE reads, holding one entry per CDR3 protein. The profile shows 650,000 to 800,000 distinct CDR3 sequences, roughly 19% of them singletons. The sequenced sample consisted of blood, either unsorted or a sorted T cell fraction (not recorded which). These receptor sequences come from a male donor with ankylosing spondylitis. The CDR3 runs from the conserved cysteine through the conserved F or W.

J gene | V gene | CDR3 protein
TRBJ2-2 | TRBV24-1 | CATSDHSGAGELFF
TRBJ1-2 | TRBV5-6 | CASSVDREHGYTF
TRBJ1-1 | TRBV20-1 | CSARDSERNTEAFF
TRBJ2-5 | TRBV6-5 | CASQAGDLQYF
TRBJ1-4 | TRBV12-3/TRBV12-4 | CASRRYLEKLFF
TRBJ2-3 | TRBV5-6 | CASSPRAGGPWSTQYF
TRBJ1-1 | TRBV11-3 | CASSGRGTPEAFF
TRBJ1-2 | TRBV29-1 | CSARGVGQGLYGYTF
TRBJ2-7 | TRBV5-1 | CASSLTSGSTPYEQYF
TRBJ2-7 | TRBV5-1 | CASSLVPFDEQYF
TRBJ1-5 | TRBV27 | CASSPDPYQPQHF
TRBJ2-7 | TRBV19 | CASSIVAGGLFEQYF
TRBJ2-5 | TRBV6-1 | CASTGGRSVETQYF
TRBJ1-1 | TRBV7-8 | CASSSPRDVRSEAFF
TRBJ1-3 | TRBV13 | CASSFFTSGNTIYF
TRBJ1-1 | TRBV6-5 | CASGRGREAFF
TRBJ2-2 | TRBV5-1 | CASSPRQGEGTGELFF
TRBJ1-1 | TRBV6-5 | CASSYQGAGADTEAFF
TRBJ2-5 | TRBV7-9 | CASIVTGLQETQYF
TRBJ2-7 | TRBV20-1 | CSASDTALSYEQYF
TRBJ2-1 | TRBV12-3/TRBV12-4 | CASSPRVGSYNEQFF
TRBJ1-6 | TRBV15 | CATSREGTNSPLHF
TRBJ2-7 | TRBV27 | CASSSQTGLVGGEQYF
TRBJ2-1 | TRBV18 | CASSPSIGNNEQFF
TRBJ2-7 | TRBV5-1 | CASSYGTVQGYEYF
TRBJ2-1 | TRBV7-3 | CASSSLGGYNEQFF
TRBJ2-3 | TRBV6-1 | CASRLAGGSDTQYF
TRBJ1-1 | TRBV20-1 | CSASDYGTMNTEAFF
TRBJ2-7 | TRBV2 | CASSTPPRAYEQYF
TRBJ1-2 | TRBV27 | CASSSLTGQGARGYTF
TRBJ2-2 | TRBV6-1 | CAWQGGTGELFF
TRBJ2-5 | TRBV29-1 | CSVRRAGGGETQYF
TRBJ1-2 | TRBV15 | CATSRGSRVPNYGYTF
TRBJ2-7 | TRBV7-2 | CASSLVEGAYEQYF
TRBJ1-5 | TRBV7-9 | CASSPSTGESNQPQHF
TRBJ2-1 | TRBV9 | CASSPRGGGRRGEQFF
TRBJ1-6 | TRBV11-3 | CASSSILGNSPLHF
TRBJ2-7 | TRBV11-3 | CASRSSNEQYF
TRBJ1-6 | TRBV29-1 | CSGGPGSPLHF
TRBJ2-1 | TRBV28 | CASHGGGRPYEQFF
TRBJ1-4 | TRBV15 | CATSRSSTRPTNEKLFF
TRBJ2-7 | TRBV30 | CAWTLAPASDEQYF